This entry concerns a single T cell receptor (beta chain). Its antigen remains unknown. Investigators isolated RNA and reverse transcribed it into cDNA to act as the sequencing template. Sequencing was performed with immunoSEQ multiplex PCR; in TCRdb, only in-frame clones are kept and a portion is missing. The table has about 110,000 clones, roughly three fifths seen once; the top ten hold 9% to 15%. Regarding treatment: oral pan-JAK inhibitor, 5-10 mg twice daily. The data belong to a study of CD8+ T cells in alopecia areata. The overall study: Patients in the treated group were given tofacitinib by mouth, 5 to 10 mg twice a day. Study-wide results and limits: Patients showed less clear TCR sequence sharing than mice, possibly partly because of HLA diversity.

Trimming took 0 bases from V and 4 from J; bases not matched to a gene: 6. The CDR3 totals 15 residues. CDR1 and CDR2 from the germline V gene are SGHDN and FVKESK. The chain recombines TRBV14 with TRBJ2-7, with TRBD2 identical over 7 bases. This TCR derives from a human donor with alopecia areata. Sequencing used CD8+ T cells sorted from blood, obtained at week 24, from a patient treated with tofacitinib. CDR3 amino acids: CASSQDGRGIYEQYF. The CDR3 coding sequence is TGTGCCAGCAGCCAAGATGGGCGGGGGATATACGAGCAGTACTTC.